A single sample is the source of the 30 T cell receptor beta chains below, sequenced in a study of T-cell memory formation after mild COVID-19. TCRdb reprocessed the 5' RACE reads with MiXCR, giving one entry per CDR3 protein. This sample yields 530,000 or so distinct CDR3 sequences, of which roughly a sixth are seen a single time; around 7.8% belongs to the top ten. Sequenced sample: PBMCs or a T cell subset sorted from them (not recorded which). Receptor source: an adult woman who had mild COVID-19 (a few samples of this study predate the infection). Cell type and time point are not known.

This clonotype turned up a few times. The rearrangement joins TRBV4-2 to TRBJ2-7, with D perhaps assigned TRBD1 or TRBD2 (5 bases each). Germline CDR1 reads LGHNA; CDR2 reads YNFKEQ. The CDR3 is made up of 13 amino acids. The V end was cut by 6 bases, the J end by 5 bases, with 14 bases between. CDR3 amino acids: CASSRDGGHEQYF. For the CDR3, the DNA is TGTGCCAGCAGTCGGGATGGGGGTCACGAGCAGTACTTC.

V and J are TRBV5-4 and TRBJ1-3; a possible D gene is TRBD1 (6 bases). The V gene lost 3 bases and the J gene lost 2 bases, with 9 bases spanning the gap. The CDR3 contains 14 residues. Looked up from germline, CDR1 is SGHNT and CDR2 is YYREEE (reference sequence). The CDR3 loop is CASSYQGTGNTIYF. DNA for the CDR3: TGTGCCAGCAGCTACCAGGGGACTGGAAACACCATATATTTT.

The chain couples TRBV10-3 to TRBJ2-7; possible D gene TRBD2, 6 bases. This CDR3 is built from 15 residues. Germline V lookup: CDR1 ENHRY, CDR2 SYGVKD. V lost 6 bases and J 7 bases, leaving 22 bases between the germline ends. Here the CDR3 reads CAIREQRTGAGEQYF. The DNA for the CDR3 is TGTGCCATCAGGGAGCAGCGGACCGGGGCGGGGGAGCAGTACTTC.

The chain couples TRBV7-9 to TRBJ2-7; D is unresolved. Germline loops: CDR1 SEHNR, CDR2 FQNEAQ (reference sequence). V lost 4 bases and J 3 bases, leaving 13 bases between the germline ends. CDR3 length equals 14 residues. CDR3 bases: TGTGCCAGCAGCTCCATGTTGGGGATCTACGAGCAGTACTTC. This sequence encodes CASSSMLGIYEQYF.

The chain combines TRBV6-1 with TRBJ1-2; weak D call: TRBD1 (5 bases). Germline CDR1 MNHNS, CDR2 SASEGT. The CDR3 runs to 16 residues. Trimming cost V 3 bases and J 2 bases, with 16 bases left between them. As DNA, the CDR3 is TGTGCCAGCAGTGATCCAAGGACGGGACGGAACTATGGCTACACCTTC. Amino acids: CASSDPRTGRNYGYTF.

V is TRBV30 and J is TRBJ2-1; no clear D. The CDR3 totals 13 residues. Germline V gene lookup returns CDR1 GTSNPN and CDR2 SVGIG (reference sequence). The V end was cut by 1 base, the J end by 2 bases, with 6 bases between. The CDR3 DNA is TGTGCCTGGAGTGGTTCTACCTACAATGAGCAGTTCTTC. Translated, it gives CAWSGSTYNEQFF.

This clonotype was recorded a few times. The gene calls are TRBV29-1 and TRBJ2-2, with 11 bases aligning to TRBD1. The junction had 11 bases not matched to a gene; V was cut back by 4 bases and J by 7 bases. This CDR3 has 16 residues. Per germline, CDR1 SQVTM and CDR2 ANQGSEA. CDR3 amino acids: CSVVGGTGGFGGELFF. The CDR3 nucleotides read TGCAGCGTTGTAGGAGGGACAGGGGGTTTCGGCGGGGAGCTGTTTTTT.

This clonotype was seen only a few times. CDR3 loop: CASSHGLAGGEADTQYF. As DNA, the CDR3 is TGCGCCAGCAGCCACGGGCTAGCGGGAGGGGAGGCAGATACGCAGTATTTT. The rearrangement links TRBV5-1 to TRBJ2-3; 12 nucleotides line up with TRBD2. V was clipped by 4 bases and J by 4 bases; unmatched bases: 10. In germline, CDR1 is SGHRS, CDR2 YFSETQ. The CDR3 consists of 17 residues.

A remark on this clonotype: A much bigger clone sits one base away, suggesting this may be a read error. The V gene is TRBV15, the J gene TRBJ2-1; D gene ambiguous. Germline V gene sequence: CDR1 LNHNV, CDR2 YYDKDF (reference sequence). The V end was cut by 8 bases, the J end by 0 bases, with 17 bases between. The CDR3 has 16 residues. CDR3 region: CATFSQPPSSYNEQFF. CDR3 in DNA: TGTGCCACCTTTTCCCAGCCGCCGAGCTCCTACAATGAGCAGTTCTTC.

This chain links TRBV30 with TRBJ2-2, with D perhaps being TRBD1 or TRBD2 (5 bases each). V lost 5 bases and J lost 5, with 24 bases in between. Per germline, CDR1 GTSNPN and CDR2 SVGIG (reference sequence). The CDR3 length is 17 residues. This CDR3 is CAWGGMDQGRWTGELFF. CDR3 DNA sequence: TGTGCCTGGGGGGGAATGGACCAGGGTCGGTGGACCGGGGAGCTGTTTTTT.

This clonotype showed up just a few times. CDR3 amino acids: CSARDLPGNNEQFF. As DNA, the CDR3 is TGCAGTGCTAGAGATCTTCCTGGGAACAATGAGCAGTTCTTC. This chain links TRBV20-1 with TRBJ2-1, with D hard to call. The V end was cut by 0 bases, the J end by 5 bases, with 11 bases between. The CDR3 length is 14 residues. Germline CDR1 is DFQATT and CDR2 is SNEGSKA (reference sequence).

This clonotype was observed a few times. V usage is TRBV19 and J usage is TRBJ1-5, with D tentatively TRBD1 (6 bases). Germline lookup yields CDR1 LNHDA and CDR2 SQIVND (reference sequence). Trimming took 6 bases from V and 0 from J, leaving 12 bases between them. CDR3 size: 15 residues. CDR3 residues: CASSIQGYSNQPQHF. The DNA for the CDR3 is TGTGCCAGTAGCATACAGGGTTATAGCAATCAGCCCCAGCATTTT.

The V gene is TRBV29-1, the J gene TRBJ2-1, with no clear D. V was pared by 1 base and J by 3 bases, with 10 bases between. CDR1 SQVTM and CDR2 ANQGSEA come from the germline V gene. The length of the CDR3 is 14 residues. In nucleotides, the CDR3 is TGCAGCGTTGAAGGGAAGGGCGACTACAATGAGCAGTTCTTC. Its translation: CSVEGKGDYNEQFF.

The chain combines TRBV7-9 with TRBJ1-3; D gene uncertain. Looked up from germline, CDR1 is SEHNR and CDR2 is FQNEAQ (reference sequence). V gave up 4 bases and J gave up 2 bases, with 9 bases separating them. This CDR3 spans 14 amino acids. The CDR3 sequence: CASSSWTAGNTIYF. The CDR3 DNA sequence: TGTGCCAGCAGCTCTTGGACTGCTGGAAACACCATATATTTT. Looking up the rest from reference TRBV7-9 and TRBJ1-3 gives the full variable domain: DTGVSQNPRHKITKRGQNVTFRCDPISEHNRLYWYRQTLGQGPEFLTYFQNEAQLEKSRLLSDRFSAERPKGSFSTLEIQRTEQGDSAMYLCASSSWTAGNTIYFGEGSWLTVV.

The chain combines TRBV9 with TRBJ2-1; 10 positions agree with TRBD1. The CDR3 runs to 14 residues. Trimming at V came to 4 bases and at J to 9 bases, leaving 7 bases not matched to a gene. Germline V gene data show CDR1 as SGDLS and CDR2 as YYNGEE. CDR3 amino acids: CASSPQTGGFEQFF. The CDR3 nucleotides read TGTGCCAGCAGCCCACAGACAGGGGGCTTTGAGCAGTTCTTC.

CDR3 amino acids: CASSQVVSGATIYF. The CDR3 nucleotides read TGTGCCAGCAGCCAAGTAGTATCGGGGGCCACCATATATTTT. The chain carries TRBV14 and TRBJ1-3; possible D gene TRBD1, 6 bases. V was clipped by 1 base and J by 9 bases, with 13 bases between them. Germline CDR1 is SGHDN and CDR2 is FVKESK. This CDR3 has 14 residues.

This chain uses TRBV6-5 with TRBJ1-1; TRBD1 might be the D (5 bases). V was trimmed by 6 bases and J by 1 base, leaving 9 bases between them. Germline V CDR1 and CDR2: MNHEY, SVGAGI. The CDR3 spans 13 residues. The CDR3 DNA is TGTGCCAGCAGACCGGGACCGAACACTGAAGCTTTCTTT. Translation gives CASRPGPNTEAFF.

This clonotype has more than one count but fewer than ten. The gene calls are TRBV13 and TRBJ2-3; tentatively, D is TRBD2 (5 bases). Trimming pared 5 bases from V and 0 bases from J, leaving 12 bases between. Germline V gene lookup returns CDR1 PRHDT and CDR2 FYEKMQ (reference sequence). The length of the CDR3 is 15 residues. CDR3 loop: CASSIKIASTDTQYF. CDR3 nucleotide sequence: TGTGCCAGCAGCATTAAAATAGCGAGCACAGATACGCAGTATTTT.

This clonotype came up a few times. This chain joins TRBV15 and TRBJ2-5; weak D call: TRBD1 (5 bases). The germline gives CDR1 LNHNV, CDR2 YYDKDF (reference sequence). Trimming took off 5 bases at V and 5 bases at J, with 18 bases between the two ends. The CDR3 is 15 amino acids. The DNA for the CDR3 is TGTGCCACCAGCTGGGCGCATGGGGCCGGGGAGACCCAGTACTTC. Encoded protein: CATSWAHGAGETQYF.

This clonotype was detected ten times or more. The chain employs TRBV20-1 and TRBJ1-4; D unresolved. Trimming stripped 7 bases from V and 5 bases from J, with 8 bases between. The CDR3 loop spans 11 amino acids. Germline loops: CDR1 DFQATT, CDR2 SNEGSKA (reference sequence). Here the CDR3 reads CSGFTNEKLFF. The CDR3 nucleotides read TGCAGTGGCTTTACCAATGAAAAACTGTTTTTT.

This clonotype was observed a handful of times. V gene TRBV11-2 combines with J gene TRBJ2-2; 10 bases match TRBD2. V lost 0 bases to trimming and J lost 4 bases; unmatched junction nucleotides: 11. This CDR3 spans 19 amino acids. The germline gives CDR1 SGHAT, CDR2 FQNNGV. CDR3 in amino acids: CASSLDAEALAGATGELFF. The CDR3 DNA sequence: TGTGCCAGCAGCTTAGATGCCGAAGCCCTAGCGGGGGCCACCGGGGAGCTGTTTTTT.

The chain carries TRBV4-2 and TRBJ2-3; 9 nucleotides agree with TRBD2. Per germline, CDR1 LGHNA and CDR2 YNFKEQ. After removal of 4 bases from V and 1 base from J, the junction contained 6 bases not matched to a gene. The CDR3 consists of 16 residues. In DNA form, the CDR3 reads TGTGCCAGCAGCCGCTCAGGGACTAGCCGCACAGATACGCAGTATTTT. This sequence encodes CASSRSGTSRTDTQYF.

This chain connects TRBV9 to TRBJ2-2; 11 nucleotides line up with TRBD1. Germline values: CDR1 SGDLS, CDR2 YYNGEE. CDR3 length equals 16 residues. Trimming removed 3 bases from V and 4 bases from J; junction bases left unmatched: 5. CDR3 loop: CASSAGQGAITGELFF. The CDR3 nucleotides are TGTGCCAGCAGCGCCGGACAGGGGGCGATCACCGGGGAGCTGTTTTTT.

This clonotype came up many times. CDR3 coding DNA: TGTGCCAGCAGCGTCCAAGACAGGGGGCTAAGAAACACCATATATTTT. Its translation: CASSVQDRGLRNTIYF. The chain uses TRBV9 and TRBJ1-3; 10 bases are shared with TRBD1. This CDR3 contains 16 residues. V was pared by 2 bases and J by 5 bases, with 7 bases of the junction left unmatched. The germline V gene has CDR1 SGDLS and CDR2 YYNGEE. The whole variable domain, remainder taken from reference TRBV9 and TRBJ1-3, is DSGVTQTPKHLITATGQRVTLRCSPRSGDLSVYWYQQSLDQGLQFLIQYYNGEERAKGNILERFSAQQFPDLHSELNLSSLELGDSALYFCASSVQDRGLRNTIYFGEGSWLTVV.

The V gene is TRBV7-8, the J gene TRBJ2-5; 7 bases match TRBD2. Germline V lookup: CDR1 SGHVS, CDR2 FQNEAQ. This CDR3 is 15 amino acids long. V shed 3 bases, J shed 5 bases, and the junction held 9 bases outside the gene matches. This chain's CDR3 is CASSFWGEGGETQYF. Written as DNA, the CDR3 is TGTGCCAGCAGCTTCTGGGGTGAGGGAGGGGAGACCCAGTACTTC. The variable domain in full, with the rest retrieved from reference TRBV7-8 and TRBJ2-5, is GAGVSQSPRYKVAKRGQDVALRCDPISGHVSLFWYQQALGQGPEFLTYFQNEAQLDKSGLPSDRFFAERPEGSVSTLKIQRTQQEDSAVYLCASSFWGEGGETQYFGPGTRLLVL.

This chain uses TRBV5-5 with TRBJ2-3; D is perhaps TRBD2 (5 bases). Trimming shortened V by 5 bases and J by 2 bases, and 21 bases separated the two germline ends. The CDR3 covers 17 residues. Germline V gives CDR1 SGHKS, CDR2 YYEKEE (reference sequence). The CDR3, as DNA: TGTGCCAGCAGGAAGATTGACTCAGAGCGGTTCACAGATACGCAGTATTTT. This sequence encodes CASRKIDSERFTDTQYF.

This clonotype appeared a few times. The gene calls are TRBV15 and TRBJ1-1; D remains ambiguous. Between the trimmed V and J ends, which lost 1 base and 0 bases, there was a span of 9 bases. This CDR3 region has 15 residues. Germline CDR1 reads LNHNV; CDR2 reads YYDKDF (reference sequence). This CDR3 reads CATSRVKYMNTEAFF. CDR3 nucleotides: TGTGCCACCAGCAGAGTTAAGTATATGAACACTGAAGCTTTCTTT. Using reference TRBV15 and TRBJ1-1 for the parts outside the CDR3, the full variable domain is DAMVIQNPRYQVTQFGKPVTLSCSQTLNHNVMYWYQQKSSQAPKLLFHYYDKDFNNEADTPDNFQSRRPNTSFCFLDIRSPGLGDTAMYLCATSRVKYMNTEAFFGQGTRLTVV.

Only a few counts were recorded for this clonotype. V and J are TRBV7-2 and TRBJ1-2; 10 bases agree with TRBD1. Germline-derived CDR1 and CDR2 are SGHTA and FQGNSA. The CDR3 totals 15 residues. J gave up 7 bases and V 5 bases, and 10 bases lay outside the gene matches. CDR3 in amino acids: CASSPGGTGVRGYTF. The CDR3 bases are TGTGCCAGCAGCCCAGGCGGGACAGGGGTGCGTGGCTACACCTTC.

In this sample, this clonotype turned up a few times. The rearrangement joins TRBV4-1 to TRBJ1-1; 9 nucleotides align to TRBD1. Germline CDR1 reads MGHRA; CDR2 reads YSYEKL. This CDR3 region has 20 residues. V lost 0 bases, J lost 3 bases, and 17 bases stayed unmatched. The CDR3 sequence: CASSQDPNYRDRESDTEAFF. The CDR3 DNA sequence: TGCGCCAGCAGCCAAGATCCCAACTACCGGGACAGGGAATCGGACACTGAAGCTTTCTTT.

This clonotype was seen only a few times. This chain uses TRBV7-3 with TRBJ1-6; TRBD1 matches at 8 bases. V lost 2 bases, J lost 4 bases, and 1 base stayed unmatched. There are 15 residues in the CDR3. In germline, CDR1 is SGHTA, CDR2 FQGTGA. The CDR3 reads CASSLQGAYNSPLHF. The DNA for the CDR3 is TGTGCCAGCAGCTTACAGGGGGCTTATAATTCACCCCTCCACTTT.